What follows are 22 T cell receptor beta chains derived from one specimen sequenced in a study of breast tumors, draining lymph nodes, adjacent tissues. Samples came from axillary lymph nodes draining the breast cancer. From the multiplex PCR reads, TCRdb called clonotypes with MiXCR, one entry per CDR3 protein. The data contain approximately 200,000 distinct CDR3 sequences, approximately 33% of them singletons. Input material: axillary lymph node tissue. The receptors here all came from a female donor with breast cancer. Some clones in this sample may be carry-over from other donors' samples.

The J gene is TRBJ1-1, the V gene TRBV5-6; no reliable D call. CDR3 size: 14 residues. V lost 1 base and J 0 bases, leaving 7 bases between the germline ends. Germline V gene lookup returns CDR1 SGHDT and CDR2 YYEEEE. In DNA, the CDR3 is TGTGCCAGCAGCTTGCAGACATTGAACACTGAAGCTTTCTTT. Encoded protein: CASSLQTLNTEAFF.

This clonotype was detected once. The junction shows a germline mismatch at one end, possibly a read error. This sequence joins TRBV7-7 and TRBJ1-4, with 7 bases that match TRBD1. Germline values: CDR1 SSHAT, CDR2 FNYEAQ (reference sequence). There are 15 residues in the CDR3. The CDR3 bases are TGTGCTAGCACTCCTCCTCGGGACAGAGTGGAGAAACTGCTTTTT. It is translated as CASTPPRDRVEKLLF.

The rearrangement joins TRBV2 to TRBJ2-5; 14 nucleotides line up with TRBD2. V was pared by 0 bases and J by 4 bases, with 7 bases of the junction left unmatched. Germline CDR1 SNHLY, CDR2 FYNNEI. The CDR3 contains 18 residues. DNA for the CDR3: TGTGCCAGCAGTGAAGCCGGGACTAGCGGGGGTTTGGGAGAGACCCAGTACTTC. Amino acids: CASSEAGTSGGLGETQYF.

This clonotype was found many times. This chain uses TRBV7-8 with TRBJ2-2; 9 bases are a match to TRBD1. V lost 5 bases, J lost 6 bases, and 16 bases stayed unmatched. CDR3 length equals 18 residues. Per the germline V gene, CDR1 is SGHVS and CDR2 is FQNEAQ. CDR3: CASSPTFTDRGRAGELFF. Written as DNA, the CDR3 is TGTGCCAGCAGCCCGACCTTTACGGACAGGGGAAGGGCCGGGGAGCTGTTTTTT.

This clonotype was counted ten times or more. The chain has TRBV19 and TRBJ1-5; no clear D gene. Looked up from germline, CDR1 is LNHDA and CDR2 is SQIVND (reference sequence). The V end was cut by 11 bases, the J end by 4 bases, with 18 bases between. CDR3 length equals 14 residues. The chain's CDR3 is CAVSSSYRNQPQHF. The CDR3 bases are TGTGCCGTGTCCTCCTCGTATAGGAATCAGCCCCAGCATTTT.

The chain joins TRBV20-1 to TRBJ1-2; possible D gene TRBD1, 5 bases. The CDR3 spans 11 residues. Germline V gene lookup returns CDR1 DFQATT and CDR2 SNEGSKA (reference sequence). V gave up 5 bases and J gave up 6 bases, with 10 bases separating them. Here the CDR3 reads CSAGDRNGYTF. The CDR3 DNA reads TGCAGTGCTGGGGACCGCAATGGCTACACCTTC.

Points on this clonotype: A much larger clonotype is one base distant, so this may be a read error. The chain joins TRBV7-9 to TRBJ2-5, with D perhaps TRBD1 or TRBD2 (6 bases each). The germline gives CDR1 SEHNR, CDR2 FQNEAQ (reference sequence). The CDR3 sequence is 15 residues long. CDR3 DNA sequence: TGCGCCAGCAGCTTCGGGGGCAGGGAGAGTGGGACCCGGTACTTC. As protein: CASSFGGRESGTRYF.

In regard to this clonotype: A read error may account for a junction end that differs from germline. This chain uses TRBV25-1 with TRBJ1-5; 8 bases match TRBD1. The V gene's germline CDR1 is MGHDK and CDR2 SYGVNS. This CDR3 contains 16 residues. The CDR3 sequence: CACSAMEDRGNQPQHF. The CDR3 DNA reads TGTGCCTGCAGTGCTATGGAGGACAGGGGCAATCAGCCCCAGCATTTT.

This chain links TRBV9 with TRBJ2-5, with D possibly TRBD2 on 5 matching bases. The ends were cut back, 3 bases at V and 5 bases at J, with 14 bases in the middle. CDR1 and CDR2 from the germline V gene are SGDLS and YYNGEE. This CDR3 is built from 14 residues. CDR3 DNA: TGTGCCAGCAGCGGAGGGTTTTCCGGGGAGACCCAGTACTTC. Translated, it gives CASSGGFSGETQYF.

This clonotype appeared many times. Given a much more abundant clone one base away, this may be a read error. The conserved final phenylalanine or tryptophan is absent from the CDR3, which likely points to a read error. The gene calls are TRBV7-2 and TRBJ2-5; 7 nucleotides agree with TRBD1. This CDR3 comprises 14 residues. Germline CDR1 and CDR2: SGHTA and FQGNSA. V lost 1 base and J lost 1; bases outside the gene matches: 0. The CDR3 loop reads CASSLGTGQETQYL. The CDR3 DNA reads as TGTGCCAGCAGCTTAGGGACAGGCCAAGAGACCCAGTACCTC.

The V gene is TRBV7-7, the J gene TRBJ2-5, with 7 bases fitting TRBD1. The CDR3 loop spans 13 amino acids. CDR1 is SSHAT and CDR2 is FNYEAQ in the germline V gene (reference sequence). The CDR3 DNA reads TGTGCTAGGCCCCTGACAGGGCCGGAGACCCAGTACTTC. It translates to CARPLTGPETQYF. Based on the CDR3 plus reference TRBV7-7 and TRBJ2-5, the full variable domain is GAGVSQSPRYKVTKRGQDVTLRCDPISSHATLYWYQQALGQGPEFLTYFNYEAQPDKSGLPSDRFSAERPEGSISTLTIQRTEQRDSAMYRCARPLTGPETQYFGPGTRLLVL.

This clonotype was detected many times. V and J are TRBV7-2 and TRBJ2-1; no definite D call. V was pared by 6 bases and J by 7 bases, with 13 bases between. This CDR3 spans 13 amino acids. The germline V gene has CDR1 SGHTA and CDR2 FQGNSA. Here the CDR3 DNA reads TGTGCCAGCAGTCCACCGAGCCTTAATGAGCAGTTCTTC. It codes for CASSPPSLNEQFF. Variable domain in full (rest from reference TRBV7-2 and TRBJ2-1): GAGVSQSPSNKVTEKGKDVELRCDPISGHTALYWYRQSLGQGLEFLIYFQGNSAPDKSGLPSDRFSAERTGGSVSTLTIQRTQQEDSAVYLCASSPPSLNEQFFGPGTRLTVL.

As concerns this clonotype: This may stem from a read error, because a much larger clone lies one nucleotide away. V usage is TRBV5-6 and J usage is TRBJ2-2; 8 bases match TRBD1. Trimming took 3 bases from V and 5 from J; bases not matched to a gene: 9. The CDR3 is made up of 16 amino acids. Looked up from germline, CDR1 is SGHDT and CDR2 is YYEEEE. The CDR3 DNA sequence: TGTGCCAGCAGCTGGGGACAGGCGGCAAGAACCGGGGAGCTGTTTTTT. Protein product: CASSWGQAARTGELFF.

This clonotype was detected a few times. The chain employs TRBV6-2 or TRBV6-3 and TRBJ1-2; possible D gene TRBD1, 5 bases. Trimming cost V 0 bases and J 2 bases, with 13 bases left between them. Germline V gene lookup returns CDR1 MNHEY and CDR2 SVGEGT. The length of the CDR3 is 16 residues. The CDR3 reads CASSYSTVTENYGYTF. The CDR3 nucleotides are TGTGCCAGCAGTTACTCGACGGTGACAGAGAACTATGGCTACACCTTC.

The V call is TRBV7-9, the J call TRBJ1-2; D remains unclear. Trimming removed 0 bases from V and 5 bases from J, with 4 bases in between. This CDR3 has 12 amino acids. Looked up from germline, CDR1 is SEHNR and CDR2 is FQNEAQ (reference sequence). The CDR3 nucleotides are TGTGCCAGCAGCTTAGCAACGTATGGCTACACCTTC. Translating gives CASSLATYGYTF.

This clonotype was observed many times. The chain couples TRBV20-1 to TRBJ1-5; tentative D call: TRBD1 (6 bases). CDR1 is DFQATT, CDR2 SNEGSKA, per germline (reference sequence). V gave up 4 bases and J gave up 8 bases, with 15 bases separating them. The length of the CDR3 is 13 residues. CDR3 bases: TGCAGTGCTAAAGCGGGGGGCAGGGAGCCCCAGCATTTT. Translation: CSAKAGGREPQHF.

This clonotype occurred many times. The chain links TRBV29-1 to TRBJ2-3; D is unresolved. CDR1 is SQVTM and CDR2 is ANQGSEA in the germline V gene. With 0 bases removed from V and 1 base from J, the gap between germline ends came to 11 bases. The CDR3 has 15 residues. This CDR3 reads CSVEDRAARTDTQYF. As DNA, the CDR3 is TGCAGCGTTGAAGATCGGGCAGCCCGCACAGATACGCAGTATTTT.

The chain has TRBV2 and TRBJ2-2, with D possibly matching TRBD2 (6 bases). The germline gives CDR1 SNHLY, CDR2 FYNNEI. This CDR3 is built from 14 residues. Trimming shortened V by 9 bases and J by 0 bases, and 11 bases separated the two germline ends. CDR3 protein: CASSRDSNTGELFF. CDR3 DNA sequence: TGTGCCAGTTCTAGGGACTCGAACACCGGGGAGCTGTTTTTT.

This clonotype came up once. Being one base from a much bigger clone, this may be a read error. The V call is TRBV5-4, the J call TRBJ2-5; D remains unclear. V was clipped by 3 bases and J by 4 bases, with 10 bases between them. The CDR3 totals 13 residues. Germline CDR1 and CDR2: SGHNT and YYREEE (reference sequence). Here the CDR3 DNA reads TGTGCCAGCAGCTACACTACGCCAGAGACCCAGTACTTC. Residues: CASSYTTPETQYF.

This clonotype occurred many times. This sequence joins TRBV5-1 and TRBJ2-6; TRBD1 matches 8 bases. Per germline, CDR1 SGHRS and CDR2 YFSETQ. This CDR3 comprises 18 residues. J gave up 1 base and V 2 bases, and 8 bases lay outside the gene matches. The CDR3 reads CASSFGPTGASGANVLTF. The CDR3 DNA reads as TGCGCCAGCAGCTTTGGGCCGACAGGGGCTTCTGGGGCCAACGTCCTGACTTTC.

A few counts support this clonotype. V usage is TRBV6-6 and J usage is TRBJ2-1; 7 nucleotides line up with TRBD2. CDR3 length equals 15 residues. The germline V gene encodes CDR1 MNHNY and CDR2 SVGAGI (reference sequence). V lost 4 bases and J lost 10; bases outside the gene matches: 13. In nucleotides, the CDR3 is TGTGCCAGCAGTTTCGAGGCTAGCGGTTTCCAGGAGCAGTTCTTC. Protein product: CASSFEASGFQEQFF.

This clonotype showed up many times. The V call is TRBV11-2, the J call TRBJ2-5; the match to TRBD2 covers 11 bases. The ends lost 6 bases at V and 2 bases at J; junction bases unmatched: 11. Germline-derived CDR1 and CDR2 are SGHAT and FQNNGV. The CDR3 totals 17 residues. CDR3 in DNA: TGTGCCAGCAGAGGAAGGCGTAGCGGGGGGGGTCAAGAGACCCAGTACTTC. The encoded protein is CASRGRRSGGGQETQYF.